One and the same sample provided the 2 T cell receptor beta chains below, sequenced in a study of T cells after yellow fever vaccination. TCRdb independently ran MiXCR on the 5' RACE reads; one entry per CDR3 protein. The sample carries roughly 500,000 distinct CDR3 sequences, 15% to 20% recorded once. Sequences were derived from PBMCs, sampled 15 days after the yellow fever booster vaccination. These receptors all come from a young man who received the YFV17D yellow fever vaccine.

This clonotype was seen ten or more times. This rearrangement joins TRBV5-1 to TRBJ2-1; TRBD1 agrees at 7 bases. Germline CDR1 and CDR2: SGHRS and YFSETQ. The ends lost 8 bases at V and 0 bases at J; junction bases unmatched: 5. This CDR3 has 14 amino acids. Written as DNA, the CDR3 is TGCGCCAGTATCCGGGACAGCTCCTACAATGAGCAGTTCTTC. This translates into CASIRDSSYNEQFF.

The chain has TRBV7-2 and TRBJ2-7; 7 positions match TRBD1. The germline V gene has CDR1 SGHTA and CDR2 FQGNSA. After removal of 1 base from V and 2 bases from J, the junction contained 5 bases not matched to a gene. This CDR3 has 15 residues. As DNA, the CDR3 is TGTGCCAGCAGCTTAGGGGGGACAGCAACCTACGAGCAGTACTTC. Translated: CASSLGGTATYEQYF.